This T cell receptor beta chain was captured in a study of technical replicates of blood from a few donors. CDR1 is SGDLS and CDR2 is YYNGEE in the germline V gene. V lost 3 bases, J lost 8 bases, and 11 bases lay in between. The CDR3 length is 13 residues. Assay: immunoSEQ multiplex PCR; the TCRdb copy retains only in-frame clones and omits some. In the table there are 79,000 or so clones, around 90% of which are singletons. This chain connects TRBV9 to TRBJ2-2, with D possibly TRBD1 on 5 matching bases. The sample was T cells isolated from PBMCs. This receptor was taken from a human donor in good health. For the CDR3, the DNA is TGTGCCAGCAGCGCAGGGATGGTGGGGGAGCTGTTTTTT. It specifies CASSAGMVGELFF.